This T cell receptor (beta chain) was sequenced for a study of cytomegalovirus exposure and HLA in healthy donors (dated by TCRdb to 2016 to 2017). A note on the overall study: According to an earlier analysis of a few hundred of the donors, about 179 million T cells yielded approximately 120 million unique TCR beta sequences and approximately 280 Gb of sequence data. Using immunosequencing, the study profiled T cell repertoires from 666 subjects and related those repertoires to cytomegalovirus serostatus. Rather than drawing on any new phenotypic data, the later analysis identified candidate immune exposures from TCR beta sequences and the way those sequences occurred across donors. Typing coverage differed by locus: A, B, C, DRB1 and DQB1 were typed in about 629-640 donors, DQA1 in roughly 510, DPA1 in some 570, and DPB1 in 450 to 480. An earlier analysis of nearly 600 of the donors applied high-throughput TCR beta sequencing to assess whether each TCR beta V gene segment acted as functional or pseudogenic. The study aimed to test whether cataloging public T cell receptors could reveal signatures of past pathogen exposure. A later genetic analysis used genome-wide SNP genotypes for about 60% of the 666 donors, treating that subset as a discovery cohort. Donor age, sex, ethnicity and CMV serostatus were compiled alongside the repertoire data. Along with the approximately 670-subject first cohort, a separate validation cohort of about 110 different subjects was used. An early release that covered more than 550 HLA-typed donors contained about 290 gigabases of sequencing data and tens of millions of unique TCR sequences. A later analysis re-examined previously published TCR beta repertoires from roughly 650 donors and added high-resolution HLA genotyping to investigate patterns of TCR occurrence. Class I and class II HLA loci were covered by the typing at four-digit resolution. The genetic ancestry cluster associated with self-reported Caucasian donors included over 80% of the 300 to 400 genotyped donors. The study combined high-throughput TCR immunosequencing, statistical association of individual TCRs with disease status, and machine learning to predict cytomegalovirus infection status. Every repertoire in the discovery cohort had been generated on one and the same sequencing platform. On average, 235,054 unique TCR beta nucleotide sequences were sequenced per donor among 398 genotyped donors of the cohort, with approximately 18% of those sequences being non-productive. Four to six DR-DQ haplotypes were handled as single units for association and clustering, since linkage in the cohort was strong. Broader findings and caveats from the paper: Cytomegalovirus status was reported to be diagnosed by the classifier with high specificity and sensitivity in both the original and validation cohorts. Roughly uniform sequencing depth across donors was assumed in presence/absence analyses, although this assumption may not hold. Compared with equally common non-associated chains, HLA-associated TCR beta chains in a later analysis were more clonally expanded and had lower generation probabilities. A further reported finding was that TCR beta sequences accurately predicted the HLA-A and HLA-B alleles for most subjects in the first cohort. In vitro tests confirmed that three of the cytomegalovirus-associated TCR beta chains recognize cytomegalovirus antigens. According to a later analysis, most CMV-associated TCR beta chains appeared to be HLA-restricted, and the HLA associations seemed to be driven largely by CMV exposure. An earlier analysis of approximately 600 of the donors showed that most TCR beta V segments appeared in productive rearrangements either about 90% or about 30% of the time, which broadly matched IMGT annotations. For the cohort, immune exposure information was limited to CMV serostatus. A later analysis found that TCR association rates varied across HLA loci, with DRB1 alleles showing the most associated TCRs and HLA-C alleles the fewest. A later genetic analysis associated a missense DCLRE1C variant with V-gene and J-gene trimming of TCR beta chains, and an independent cohort replicated the association. Because counts were too low, roughly 18 rarely observed V segments, including chromosome 9 orphons, were left out of the earlier analysis of 500 to 750 of the donors. This cohort had only TCR beta chains sequenced, and the lack of alpha or paired-chain data limited which features could be detected. Because HLA typing was unavailable for some donors at each locus, only the typed subset was used in association tests. In a later genetic analysis, fewer N-insertions in productive TCRs were reported among donors in an Asian-associated ancestry cluster than the 666-donor mean. Most TCR sequences were seen in very few donors, while some public TCRs were found in many individuals. A later analysis reported that several top co-occurrence clusters appeared linked to parvovirus B19, influenza, CMV and Epstein-Barr virus. A total of roughly 160 TCR beta chains were listed by the study as associated with cytomegalovirus. Linkage disequilibrium might explain the correlated functional status among segregating V segments, but an unknown experimental factor could not be excluded. In a later analysis, 15,000 to 20,000 TCR beta sequences were associated with specific HLA alleles at a false discovery rate of 0.05. It was suggested by the authors that the approach could potentially be generalized to other disease states and immunological phenotypes. Because the 87-base-pair reads could not distinguish some IMGT-functional V segments, including TRBV6-2 and TRBV6-3, those segments were excluded. Assigning TCR associations to individual alleles was difficult when HLA alleles, especially DR and DQ, strongly co-occurred. A cluster of highly shared sequence variants was judged likely to represent a technical artifact of the sequencing pipeline.

Preparation of the library involved the immunoSEQ multiplex PCR assay. A mixture of 60 forward primers for TCR Vbeta segments and 13 reverse primers for TCR Jbeta segments was used in the multiplex PCR. A multiplex PCR assay on genomic DNA amplified the CDR3 region of rearranged TCR beta genes. The Illumina HiSeq System was used to sequence the amplified TCR beta libraries as 87-base-pair reads. On the study's bioinformatics: A later analysis tallied some 79 million unique TCR beta chains across the 700 or so repertoires, and around 12 million of those chains were shared by two or more donors. Raw reads were error-corrected and collapsed into unique sequences by a nearest-neighbor algorithm in which closely related sequences were merged to remove PCR and sequencing errors. CDR3 sequences were aligned to IMGT reference sequences to assign V, D and J gene segments. For a sequence to be retained, a match of at least six nucleotides to both a V gene segment and a J gene segment was required. Rearrangements were called productive when the CDR3 lacked stop codons and stayed in frame with V and J; all others were non-productive. CDR3 was defined by IMGT convention, running from the second conserved V-encoded cysteine to the conserved J-encoded phenylalanine. The earlier analysis of 587 of the donors excluded sequences that lacked an unambiguous match to a single V gene segment. In an earlier analysis of several hundred of the donors, V segments were called functional above 56.7% productive rearrangements and were called segregating when the between-donor standard deviation exceeded 5%. A statistical classification framework was developed to diagnose cytomegalovirus status using the catalog of TCR beta chain sequences. A later analysis assigned V and J genes by comparing TCR nucleotide sequences with IMGT/GENE-DB human TR gene sequences. In a later analysis, CDR3 sequences and most-parsimonious VDJ recombination scenarios were assigned using the TCRdist pipeline. In a later analysis, every TCR beta chain was defined by the combination of its CDR3 amino acid sequence and its V-gene family, and reads without a unique V-gene family were dropped. In a later analysis, approximately 640 highly shared, low-generation-probability nucleotide sequences were removed to address suspected cross-contamination and a sequencing artifact. In a later analysis, a clonal expansion index for each public chain was calculated from normalized within-repertoire ranks of inferred template counts. In a later analysis, generation probabilities were computed using a VDJ recombination model fitted to out-of-frame rearrangements, and the results were checked against IGoR. In a later analysis, hypergeometric tests were used to score TCR-TCR, TCR-HLA and TCR-CMV co-occurrence, with a repertoire-size bias correction applied to TCR pairs. A later analysis estimated false discovery rates by permuting HLA or CMV assignments 20 times. In a later analysis, co-occurring TCRs were grouped with DBSCAN, and TCRdist sequence similarity was added when clustering was performed within HLA-allele-positive subsets. Co-occurrence clustering excluded repertoires with fewer than 30,000 or more than 120,000 public chains, plus five with anomalous nucleotide sharing. The table was pulled from immuneACCESS by TCRdb, which kept in-frame rearrangements only. Such tables lose some clones; where checked, under half of the loss comes from unresolved V genes, and the rest has no known cause. The DNA was the basis for D and trimming; V, J and clone size are from that table. In all, the sample holds about 130,000 clones, and roughly 76% of those were seen once. The ten largest clones capture under 15% of the sample.

In regard to this clone: Its recognized antigen is unknown. Base qualities are not recorded, but no much larger clone differs from it by a single base.

The cohort comprised some 700 healthy bone marrow donors. At the time of sampling, every cohort member was nominally healthy, though immune exposures that went unrecorded were likely present. The donor was CMV seropositive and belonged to the group of more than 250 seropositive cohort members. A peripheral blood sample was collected from each donor, and TCR beta sequencing was performed on peripheral blood mononuclear cells. The Qiagen DNeasy Blood Extraction Kit was used to extract genomic DNA from the blood cell samples. The cysteine opens and the phenylalanine closes a CDR3 of 15 amino acids. Only the CDR3 part of the read is kept: 45 bases, read in frame from the first base. The germline V gene sets CDR1 to KGHSH and CDR2 to LQKENI. V is pruned by 8 bases and J by 7 bases, leaving 11 bases of the junction without a gene match.

The sequenced sample consisted of PBMCs. This receptor chain uses TRBV18 and TRBJ2-6; 7 central nucleotides agree with TRBD1. This sequence originates from a woman aged 55 to 70 in good health and CMV-seropositive. The CDR3 region: CASPPDQGEANVLTF. The DNA is TGTGCCAGCCCCCCGGACCAGGGGGAAGCCAACGTCCTGACTTTC. Joined to the reference TRBV18 and TRBJ2-6 proteins, this CDR3 gives the full variable domain: NAGVMQNPRHLVRRRGQEARLRCSPMKGHSHVYWYRQLPEEGLKFMVYLQKENIIDESGMPKERFSAEFPKEGPSILRIQQVVRGDSAAYFCASPPDQGEANVLTFGAGSRLTVL.